These 10 T cell receptor beta chains were sequenced from one sample in a study of beta chain features in type 1 diabetes. The authors reverse transcribed all of the isolated RNA, so sequencing captured expressed TCRB transcripts. Libraries were prepared by immunoSEQ multiplex PCR; TCRdb keeps only in-frame clonotypes and omits some of them. The sample records around 250,000 clones, 25% to 35% being singletons. The sequenced sample was central memory CD4+ T cells from blood. These receptor sequences come from a man between 25 and 39 years old in good health.

This clone was seen only a few times. The chain has TRBV6-1 and TRBJ2-1; the D is unclear. The CDR3 spans 15 residues. Trimming took 2 bases from V and 4 from J, leaving 12 bases between them. Germline CDR1 and CDR2: MNHNS and SASEGT. For the CDR3, the DNA is TGTGCCAGCAGTGAATGGGCAGGTGGTTACAATGAGCAGTTCTTC. Protein product: CASSEWAGGYNEQFF.

V gene TRBV10-3 combines with J gene TRBJ2-3; D unclear. This CDR3 comprises 14 residues. The V gene lost 4 bases and the J gene lost 3 bases, with 11 bases spanning the gap. Germline V gene sequence: CDR1 ENHRY, CDR2 SYGVKD. Here the CDR3 reads CAISGIRSTDTQYF. The CDR3 nucleotides read TGTGCCATCAGTGGTATCCGATCTACAGATACGCAGTATTTT.

This rearrangement joins TRBV7-2 to TRBJ1-5; possible D gene TRBD1, 5 bases. Germline V gene data show CDR1 as SGHTA and CDR2 as FQGNSA. The germline V and J ends were trimmed by 5 bases and 2 bases, with 13 bases remaining between them. The CDR3 contains 15 residues. The CDR3 is CASSPIRDRNQPQHF. As DNA, the CDR3 is TGTGCCAGCAGCCCGATCCGGGACCGCAATCAGCCCCAGCATTTT.

The chain carries TRBV6-1 and TRBJ2-7; TRBD2 might be the D (6 bases). The germline V gene has CDR1 MNHNS and CDR2 SASEGT. CDR3 size: 15 residues. With 1 base removed from V and 1 base from J, the gap between germline ends came to 11 bases. The CDR3 DNA is TGTGCCAGCAGTGAAGAGAACCGGGGGTCCTACGAGCAGTACTTC. Amino acid sequence: CASSEENRGSYEQYF.

J is TRBJ2-3 and V is TRBV5-4; TRBD1 is a possible D gene (6 bases). CDR1 is SGHNT, CDR2 YYREEE, per germline (reference sequence). The CDR3 extends over 13 amino acids. Trimming shortened V by 2 bases and J by 5 bases, and 9 bases separated the two germline ends. CDR3 bases: TGTGCCAGCAGCTTCAACAGGGAAGATACGCAGTATTTT. Residues: CASSFNREDTQYF.

This clone was counted between two and nine times. CDR3 in DNA: TGTGCCAGCAGGGTGACAGGGGATGCCTATGGCTACACCTTC. Translating it yields CASRVTGDAYGYTF. The V call is TRBV6-5, the J call TRBJ1-2, with 8 bases that match TRBD1. Germline trimming cut 6 bases from V and 4 bases from J; bases unmatched to any gene: 7. Per germline, CDR1 MNHEY and CDR2 SVGAGI. This CDR3 is built from 14 residues.

This clone has just a few counts. The chain employs TRBV2 and TRBJ1-2; 7 positions agree with TRBD1. Germline values: CDR1 SNHLY, CDR2 FYNNEI. The CDR3 extends over 14 amino acids. V dropped 5 bases and J dropped 5; count of bases not matched to a gene: 8. CDR3 sequence: CASSFAGTEYGYTF. In nucleotides, the CDR3 is TGTGCCAGCAGTTTTGCCGGGACAGAGTATGGCTACACCTTC.

This chain joins TRBV4-1 and TRBJ1-5, with a weak D call TRBD1 (5 bases). CDR3 length equals 16 residues. With 3 bases removed from V and 7 bases from J, the gap between germline ends came to 19 bases. Per the germline V gene, CDR1 is MGHRA and CDR2 is YSYEKL. CDR3 residues: CASSQEDTGGGQPQHF. In nucleotides, the CDR3 is TGCGCCAGCAGCCAGGAAGACACAGGAGGCGGGCAGCCCCAGCATTTT.

This clone was detected only a few times. The chain is built from TRBV7-8 and TRBJ2-1; D unresolved. From germline, CDR1 is SGHVS and CDR2 FQNEAQ. The CDR3 totals 11 residues. V lost 2 bases and J lost 8, with 4 bases in between. The CDR3 region is CASSLIDEQFF. For the CDR3, the DNA is TGTGCCAGCAGCTTAATCGATGAGCAGTTCTTC.

The J gene is TRBJ2-1, the V gene TRBV7-9; D gene unclear. V gave up 2 bases and J gave up 6 bases, with 5 bases separating them. The CDR3 runs to 12 residues. Germline values: CDR1 SEHNR, CDR2 FQNEAQ (reference sequence). In DNA form, the CDR3 reads TGTGCCAGCAGCTTAACGGGCAATGAGCAGTTCTTC. Translation gives CASSLTGNEQFF.